The 3 T cell receptor beta chains presented below share a single source sample, sequenced in a study of control samples from healthy donors and cancer patients. The assay was immunoSEQ multiplex PCR, and TCRdb's table has in-frame clones only and misses some. The sample has about 92,000 clones, roughly 86% seen once. Sequenced material: blood. All receptors come from a woman aged 60-70 years in good health.

In nucleotides, the CDR3 is TGTGCCAGCCAGCGGGAAGGGGCGCAGTCACCCCTCCACTTT. This codes for CASQREGAQSPLHF. The rearrangement uses TRBV6-1 and TRBJ1-6, with a weak D call TRBD1 (5 bases). Germline V gene sequence: CDR1 MNHNS, CDR2 SASEGT. The CDR3 sequence is 14 residues long. Trimming took off 8 bases at V and 10 bases at J, with 18 bases between the two ends.

This clone was detected once. The chain links TRBV3-1 (or the pseudogene TRBV3-2) to TRBJ2-1; 10 bases are a match to TRBD2. Germline-derived CDR1 and CDR2 are LGHDT and YNNKEL (reference sequence). Germline trimming cut 4 bases from V and 0 bases from J; bases unmatched to any gene: 12. The CDR3 is 19 amino acids. The CDR3 DNA follows: TGTGCCAGCAGCCCTGTTAGCGGGAGGCACCGCAGCTCCTACAATGAGCAGTTCTTC. Protein: CASSPVSGRHRSSYNEQFF.

The chain recombines TRBV6-1 with TRBJ1-1; the D is unclear. This CDR3 is built from 12 residues. With 1 base removed from V and 11 bases from J, the gap between germline ends came to 11 bases. Germline CDR1 and CDR2: MNHNS and SASEGT. The CDR3 coding sequence is TGTGCCAGCAGTGAAGGTTTCACGTATGCTTTCTTT. It codes for CASSEGFTYAFF.